The 18 T cell receptor beta chains listed next were all sequenced from one sample in a study of T cell repertoires in cytomegalovirus infection (dated by TCRdb to the late 2010s). Sequencing used an Illumina HiSeq 1500. TCRdb handled the public reads itself, with Q25 trimming in fastp and clone calling in MiXCR, and kept productive beta chains. Each entry merges the rows of one CDR3 protein and shows their most common DNA and genes. Recorded for this sample are approximately 600,000 distinct CDR3 sequences; around two fifths of them occurred a single time. 40% to 60% of the sample belongs to the ten largest clones. These TCRs' antigens remain unknown. The meaning of the sample's treatment or condition label: in vitro stimulation with specific CMV peptide epitopes to enrich CMV-specific T cells. The specimen comprised cultured PBMCs, sampled from culture after CMV antigen stimulation. The receptors stem from a human donor in good health (CMV status not recorded). Some clones in this sample may be carry-over from other donors' samples.

This clonotype was detected a few times. The chain employs TRBV4-2 and TRBJ2-7; 7 bases match TRBD2. CDR1 is LGHNA, CDR2 YNFKEQ, per germline. Trimming at V came to 0 bases and at J to 9 bases, leaving 14 bases not matched to a gene. The CDR3 runs to 16 residues. The CDR3, as DNA: TGTGCCAGCAGCCAAGAGCTGAGGGGACTACCTATGGTGCAGTACTTC. This encodes CASSQELRGLPMVQYF.

V and J are TRBV6-5 and TRBJ1-4; D is unresolved. V dropped 6 bases and J dropped 7 bases, with 15 bases sitting between them. The CDR3 covers 14 residues. From germline, CDR1 is MNHEY and CDR2 SVGAGI. The CDR3 DNA reads TGTGCCAGCAGGCGTAACCGGGAGATTGAAAAACTGTTTTTT. It encodes CASRRNREIEKLFF.

This clonotype came up a few times. The CDR3 loop reads CASSWGRSRAGEQFF. The DNA of the CDR3 is TGTGCCAGCAGCTGGGGCCGCAGTCGCGCGGGTGAGCAGTTCTTC. This rearrangement joins TRBV5-4 to TRBJ2-1; possibly TRBD1 or TRBD2 for D (5 bases each). CDR3 length equals 15 residues. The V gene lost 3 bases and the J gene lost 9 bases, with 19 bases spanning the gap. Germline-derived CDR1 and CDR2 are SGHNT and YYREEE (reference sequence).

This clonotype was found a few times. The chain links TRBV12-3 or TRBV12-4 to TRBJ2-7; tentative D call: TRBD2 (7 bases). The V end lost 0 bases, the J end lost 6 bases, and 9 bases lay between the germline ends. The CDR3 contains 13 residues. CDR3 sequence reads: CASSLARGLEQYF. The CDR3 nucleotides are TGTGCCAGCAGTTTAGCGCGGGGGCTCGAGCAGTACTTC.

This chain connects TRBV27 to TRBJ2-1; the match to TRBD2 covers 8 bases. Trimming removed 0 bases from V and 9 bases from J; junction bases left unmatched: 7. This CDR3 region has 15 residues. CDR1 and CDR2 (germline): MNHEY, SMNVEV (reference sequence). The CDR3 coding sequence is TGTGCCAGCAGTTTATCAGCGGGAGCCTCCGGTGAGCAGTTCTTC. It translates to CASSLSAGASGEQFF.

This clonotype has only a few counts. Here the CDR3 reads CASSYSSIGSSYEQYF. The CDR3 DNA reads TGTGCCAGCAGTTACTCGAGCATTGGGAGCTCCTACGAGCAGTACTTC. The chain carries TRBV6-6 and TRBJ2-7, with a tentative D call TRBD2 (5 bases). The length of the CDR3 is 16 residues. Between the trimmed V and J ends, which lost 0 bases and 0 bases, there was a span of 12 bases. In germline, CDR1 is MNHNY, CDR2 SVGAGI (reference sequence).

V gene TRBV5-6 combines with J gene TRBJ1-5, with D possibly being TRBD1 (6 bases). The CDR3 is 17 amino acids. Germline V gene lookup returns CDR1 SGHDT and CDR2 YYEEEE. V gave up 0 bases and J gave up 3 bases, with 16 bases separating them. The CDR3 nucleotides read TGTGCCAGCAGCTTGGCAGGGGCTAGGGATACCAATCAGCCCCAGCATTTT. It is translated as CASSLAGARDTNQPQHF.

With regard to this clonotype: One junction end disagrees with the germline gene, perhaps due to a read error. V gene TRBV7-9 combines with J gene TRBJ2-1, with 11 bases identical to TRBD2. The CDR3 loop spans 16 amino acids. Germline values: CDR1 SEHNR, CDR2 FQNEAQ (reference sequence). The CDR3 nucleotides read TGTGCCAGCAGCTTAGCGGCTAGCGGGAGGTCGAGTGAGCAGTTGTTC. Translated, it gives CASSLAASGRSSEQLF.

This clonotype was counted many times. This sequence joins TRBV7-2 and TRBJ1-3; 7 nucleotides align to TRBD1. CDR1 and CDR2 from the germline V gene are SGHTA and FQGNSA. The CDR3 extends over 16 amino acids. With V trimmed by 2 bases and J by 1 base, 5 bases remained unmatched. CDR3 in DNA: TGTGCCAGCAGCTTAACAGGGGTAATGTCTGGAAACACCATATATTTT. Amino acids: CASSLTGVMSGNTIYF.

Only a few counts were recorded for this clonotype. The rearrangement links TRBV12-3 or TRBV12-4 to TRBJ2-5; D ambiguous. The CDR3 is 14 amino acids. With 2 bases removed from V and 4 bases from J, the gap between germline ends came to 11 bases. CDR3 DNA: TGTGCCAGCAGTTTATCAGGAATCGGAGAGACCCAGTACTTC. Amino acids: CASSLSGIGETQYF.

This clonotype was counted a few times. This chain connects TRBV7-2 to TRBJ2-7; 7 bases fit TRBD1. The germline V gene encodes CDR1 SGHTA and CDR2 FQGNSA. The length of the CDR3 is 14 residues. J gave up 5 bases and V 5 bases, and 9 bases lay outside the gene matches. The CDR3 loop reads CASSPPGGRHEQYF. For the CDR3, the DNA is TGTGCCAGCAGCCCCCCAGGGGGTAGGCACGAGCAGTACTTC.

The chain joins TRBV7-6 to TRBJ2-1; TRBD1 might be the D (6 bases). The CDR3 loop spans 13 amino acids. V was pared by 6 bases and J by 5 bases, with 11 bases between. The germline V gene has CDR1 SGHVS and CDR2 FNYEAQ. Here the CDR3 DNA reads TGTGCCAGCAGGCACGACAGGAACAATGAGCAGTTCTTC. It encodes CASRHDRNNEQFF.

This clonotype was observed a handful of times. The V call is TRBV6-1, the J call TRBJ1-2; D perhaps matches TRBD1 (6 bases). V was shortened by 6 bases and J by 7 bases, with 15 bases between the two germline ends. Germline CDR1 MNHNS, CDR2 SASEGT. This CDR3 is built from 13 residues. Written as DNA, the CDR3 is TGTGCCAGCAGGGGGGCGGCAGGCGGTGGCTACACCTTC. It codes for CASRGAAGGGYTF.

This clonotype was detected many times. The chain employs TRBV7-2 and TRBJ1-2; possibly TRBD1 for D (6 bases). CDR3 size: 12 residues. V was shortened by 5 bases and J by 6 bases, with 10 bases between the two germline ends. CDR1 is SGHTA and CDR2 is FQGNSA in the germline V gene. CDR3 loop: CASSPRTDGYTF. The CDR3 nucleotides are TGTGCCAGCAGCCCTCGGACAGATGGCTACACCTTC. The full variable domain, its missing parts supplied by reference TRBV7-2 and TRBJ1-2, is GAGVSQSPSNKVTEKGKDVELRCDPISGHTALYWYRQSLGQGLEFLIYFQGNSAPDKSGLPSDRFSAERTGGSVSTLTIQRTQQEDSAVYLCASSPRTDGYTFGSGTRLTVV.

This clonotype was seen a handful of times. The rearrangement joins TRBV19 to TRBJ1-2; 7 nucleotides agree with TRBD1. The CDR3 consists of 14 residues. The V gene end was trimmed by 4 bases and the J gene end by 5 bases; junction bases not matched to a gene: 7. Germline values: CDR1 LNHDA, CDR2 SQIVND (reference sequence). The CDR3 region is CASSTQGGRYGYTF. The CDR3 region has the DNA TGTGCCAGTAGTACCCAGGGGGGACGGTATGGCTACACCTTC.

This clonotype has just a few counts. The chain is built from TRBV7-6 and TRBJ2-2, with D perhaps matching TRBD1 (6 bases). Trimming took 2 bases from V and 6 from J, leaving 10 bases between them. Germline V gene lookup returns CDR1 SGHVS and CDR2 FNYEAQ. The CDR3 length is 14 residues. DNA for the CDR3: TGTGCCAGCAGCTTAACTACAGGGCCCGGGGAGCTGTTTTTT. Protein: CASSLTTGPGELFF.

The rearrangement uses TRBV7-2 and TRBJ1-5; possible D gene TRBD1, 6 bases. The CDR3 is made up of 14 amino acids. Germline CDR1 reads SGHTA; CDR2 reads FQGNSA. Trimming cost V 3 bases and J 5 bases, with 11 bases left between them. Here the CDR3 reads CASSLGAMDQPQHF. CDR3 in DNA: TGTGCCAGCAGCTTGGGGGCCATGGATCAGCCCCAGCATTTT. The full variable domain, its missing parts supplied by reference TRBV7-2 and TRBJ1-5, is GAGVSQSPSNKVTEKGKDVELRCDPISGHTALYWYRQSLGQGLEFLIYFQGNSAPDKSGLPSDRFSAERTGGSVSTLTIQRTQQEDSAVYLCASSLGAMDQPQHFGDGTRLSIL.

This chain connects TRBV11-1 to TRBJ1-1; a possible D gene is TRBD1 (5 bases). This CDR3 has 15 residues. From germline, CDR1 is SGHAT and CDR2 FQDESV (reference sequence). Trimming shortened V by 0 bases and J by 2 bases, and 10 bases separated the two germline ends. The CDR3 sequence: CASSLASRGNTEAFF. CDR3 bases: TGTGCCAGCAGCTTAGCATCGAGGGGTAACACTGAAGCTTTCTTT.